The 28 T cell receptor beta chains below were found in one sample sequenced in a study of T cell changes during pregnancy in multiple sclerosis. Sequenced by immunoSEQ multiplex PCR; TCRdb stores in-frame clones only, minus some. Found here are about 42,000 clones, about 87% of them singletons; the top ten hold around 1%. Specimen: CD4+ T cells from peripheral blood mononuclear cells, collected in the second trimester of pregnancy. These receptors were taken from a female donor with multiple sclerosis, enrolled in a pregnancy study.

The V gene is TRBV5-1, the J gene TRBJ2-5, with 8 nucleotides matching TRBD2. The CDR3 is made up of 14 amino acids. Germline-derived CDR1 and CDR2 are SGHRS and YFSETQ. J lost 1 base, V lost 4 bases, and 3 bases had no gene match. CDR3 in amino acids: CASSLSGAQETQYF. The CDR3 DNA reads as TGCGCCAGCAGCCTTAGCGGGGCCCAAGAGACCCAGTACTTC.

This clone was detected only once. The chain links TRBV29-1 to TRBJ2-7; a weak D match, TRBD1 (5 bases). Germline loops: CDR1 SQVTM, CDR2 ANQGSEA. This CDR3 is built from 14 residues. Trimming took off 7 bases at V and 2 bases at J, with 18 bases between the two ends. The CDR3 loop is CSAQRDSATYEQYF. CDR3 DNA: TGCAGCGCCCAACGAGACAGCGCTACCTACGAGCAGTACTTC.

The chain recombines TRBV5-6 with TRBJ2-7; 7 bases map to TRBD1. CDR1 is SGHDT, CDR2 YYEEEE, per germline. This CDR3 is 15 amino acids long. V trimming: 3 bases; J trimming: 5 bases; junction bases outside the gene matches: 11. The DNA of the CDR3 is TGTGCCAGCAGCTCAACCCACAGACAGGGCCACGAGCAGTACTTC. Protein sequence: CASSSTHRQGHEQYF.

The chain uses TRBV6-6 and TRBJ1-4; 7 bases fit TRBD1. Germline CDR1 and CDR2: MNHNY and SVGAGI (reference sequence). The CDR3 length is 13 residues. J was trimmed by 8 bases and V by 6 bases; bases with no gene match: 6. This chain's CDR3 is CASRPGQSEKLFF. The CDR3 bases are TGTGCCAGCAGACCGGGACAGTCGGAAAAACTGTTTTTT.

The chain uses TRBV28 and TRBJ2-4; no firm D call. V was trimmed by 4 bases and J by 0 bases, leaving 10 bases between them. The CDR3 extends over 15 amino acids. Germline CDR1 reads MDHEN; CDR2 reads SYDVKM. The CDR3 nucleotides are TGTGCCAGCAGTTCCCCCGGTTTAGCCAAAAACATTCAGTACTTC. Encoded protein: CASSSPGLAKNIQYF.

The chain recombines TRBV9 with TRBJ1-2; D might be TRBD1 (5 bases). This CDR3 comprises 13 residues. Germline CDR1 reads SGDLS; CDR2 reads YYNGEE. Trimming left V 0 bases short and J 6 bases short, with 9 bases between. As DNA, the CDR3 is TGTGCCAGCAGCGTAGAGGGGTGGGATGGCTACACCTTC. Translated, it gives CASSVEGWDGYTF.

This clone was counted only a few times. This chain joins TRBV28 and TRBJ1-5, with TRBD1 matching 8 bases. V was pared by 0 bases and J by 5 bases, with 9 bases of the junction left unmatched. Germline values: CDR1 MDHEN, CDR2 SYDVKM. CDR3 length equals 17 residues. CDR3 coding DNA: TGTGCCAGCAGTTTATGGATACCGGACAGGGAGGATCAGCCCCAGCATTTT. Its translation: CASSLWIPDREDQPQHF. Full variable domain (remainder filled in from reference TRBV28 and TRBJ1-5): DVKVTQSSRYLVKRTGEKVFLECVQDMDHENMFWYRQDPGLGLRLIYFSYDVKMKEKGDIPEGYSVSREKKERFSLILESASTNQTSMYLCASSLWIPDREDQPQHFGDGTRLSIL.

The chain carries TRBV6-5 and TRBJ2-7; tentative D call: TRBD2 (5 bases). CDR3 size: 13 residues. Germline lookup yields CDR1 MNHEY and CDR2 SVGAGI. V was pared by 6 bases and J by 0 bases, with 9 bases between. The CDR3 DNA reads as TGTGCCAGCAGAGAGACTAACTCCTACGAGCAGTACTTC. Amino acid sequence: CASRETNSYEQYF.

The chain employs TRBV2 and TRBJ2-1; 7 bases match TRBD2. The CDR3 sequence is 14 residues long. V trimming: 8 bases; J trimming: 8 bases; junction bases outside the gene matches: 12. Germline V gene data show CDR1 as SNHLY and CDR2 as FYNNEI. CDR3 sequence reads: CASVQRGAPDEQFF. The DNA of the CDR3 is TGTGCCAGCGTCCAGCGGGGAGCTCCCGATGAGCAGTTCTTC.

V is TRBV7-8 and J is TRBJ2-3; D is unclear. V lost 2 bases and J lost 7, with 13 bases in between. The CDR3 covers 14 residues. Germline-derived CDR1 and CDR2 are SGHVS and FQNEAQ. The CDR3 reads CASSLFSSLNTQYF. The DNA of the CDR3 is TGTGCCAGCAGCTTATTTAGCAGCTTGAATACGCAGTATTTT.

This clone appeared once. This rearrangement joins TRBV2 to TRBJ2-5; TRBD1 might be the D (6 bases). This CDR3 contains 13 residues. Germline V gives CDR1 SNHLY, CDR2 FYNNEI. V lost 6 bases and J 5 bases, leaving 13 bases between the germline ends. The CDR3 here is CASRQGRVETQYF. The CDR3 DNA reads TGTGCCAGCAGACAGGGTCGGGTGGAGACCCAGTACTTC.

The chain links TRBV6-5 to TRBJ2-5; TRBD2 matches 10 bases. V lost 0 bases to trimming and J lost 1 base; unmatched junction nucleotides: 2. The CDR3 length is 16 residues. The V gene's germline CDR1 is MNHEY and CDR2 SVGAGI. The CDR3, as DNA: TGTGCCAGCAGTTACTCTGGACTAGCGGCCCAAGAGACCCAGTACTTC. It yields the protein CASSYSGLAAQETQYF.

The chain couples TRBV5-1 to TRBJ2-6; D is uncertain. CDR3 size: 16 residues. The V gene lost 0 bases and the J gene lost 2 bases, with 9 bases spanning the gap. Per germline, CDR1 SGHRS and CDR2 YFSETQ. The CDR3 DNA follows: TGCGCCAGCAGCTTGGTGGCAAAACCTGGGGCCAACGTCCTGACTTTC. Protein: CASSLVAKPGANVLTF.

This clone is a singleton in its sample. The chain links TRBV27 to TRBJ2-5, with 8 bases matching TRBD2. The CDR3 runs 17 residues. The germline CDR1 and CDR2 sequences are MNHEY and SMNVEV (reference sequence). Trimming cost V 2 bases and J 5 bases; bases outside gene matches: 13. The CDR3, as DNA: TGTGCCAGCAGTTTAGGGAGCGGGAGCCCTGCCGGGGAGACCCAGTACTTC. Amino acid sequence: CASSLGSGSPAGETQYF.

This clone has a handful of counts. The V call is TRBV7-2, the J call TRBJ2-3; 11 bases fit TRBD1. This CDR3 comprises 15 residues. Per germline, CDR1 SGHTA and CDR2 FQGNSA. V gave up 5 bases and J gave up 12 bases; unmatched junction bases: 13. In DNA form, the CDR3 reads TGTGCCAGCAGCCTGACCATCCTTGGACAGGGGGCACAGTATTTT. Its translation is CASSLTILGQGAQYF.

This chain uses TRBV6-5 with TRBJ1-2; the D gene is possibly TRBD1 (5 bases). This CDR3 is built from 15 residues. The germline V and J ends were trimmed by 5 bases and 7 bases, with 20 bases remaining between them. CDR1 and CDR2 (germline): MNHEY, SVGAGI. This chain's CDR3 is CASSAGRSSVAGYTF. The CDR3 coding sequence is TGTGCCAGCAGTGCAGGGAGGAGCTCCGTAGCTGGCTACACCTTC.

The CDR3 DNA reads as TGCAGCGCCCTGGACTATAGCAAGGAGACCCAGTACTTC. This translates into CSALDYSKETQYF. The rearrangement uses TRBV29-1 and TRBJ2-5, with D maybe TRBD2 (6 bases). This CDR3 comprises 13 residues. Trimming shortened V by 7 bases and J by 5 bases, and 17 bases separated the two germline ends. The germline V gene encodes CDR1 SQVTM and CDR2 ANQGSEA.

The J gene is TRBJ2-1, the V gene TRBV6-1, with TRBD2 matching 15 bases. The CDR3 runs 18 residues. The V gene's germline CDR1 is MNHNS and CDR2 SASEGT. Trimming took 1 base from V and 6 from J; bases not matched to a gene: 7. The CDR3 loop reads CASSEGPGTSGRINEQFF. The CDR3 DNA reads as TGTGCCAGCAGTGAAGGCCCCGGGACTAGCGGGAGGATCAATGAGCAGTTCTTC.

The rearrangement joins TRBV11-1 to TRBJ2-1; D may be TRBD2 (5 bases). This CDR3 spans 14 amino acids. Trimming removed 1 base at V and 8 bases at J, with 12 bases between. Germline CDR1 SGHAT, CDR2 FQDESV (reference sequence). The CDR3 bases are TGTGCCAGCAGCTTAGACGTGGGAGTCGATGAGCAGTTCTTC. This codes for CASSLDVGVDEQFF.

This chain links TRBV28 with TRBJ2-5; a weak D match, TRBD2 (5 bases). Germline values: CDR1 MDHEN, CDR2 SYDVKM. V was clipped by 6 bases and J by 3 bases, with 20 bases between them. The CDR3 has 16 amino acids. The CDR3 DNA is TGTGCCAGCAGCCCGATTGGAGGACCCGGGGAAGAGACCCAGTACTTC. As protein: CASSPIGGPGEETQYF.

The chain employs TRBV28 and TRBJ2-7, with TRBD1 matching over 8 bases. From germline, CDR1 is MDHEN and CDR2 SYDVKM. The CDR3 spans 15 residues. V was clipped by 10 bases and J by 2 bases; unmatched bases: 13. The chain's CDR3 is CATEDRALFPYEQYF. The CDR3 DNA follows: TGTGCCACTGAGGACAGGGCTCTTTTTCCCTACGAGCAGTACTTC.

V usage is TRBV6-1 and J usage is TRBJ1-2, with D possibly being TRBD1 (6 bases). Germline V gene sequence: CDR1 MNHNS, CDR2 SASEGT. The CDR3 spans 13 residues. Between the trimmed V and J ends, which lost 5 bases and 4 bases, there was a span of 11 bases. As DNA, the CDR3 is TGTGCCAGCAGTCAAACAGGGACCTATGGCTACACCTTC. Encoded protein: CASSQTGTYGYTF.

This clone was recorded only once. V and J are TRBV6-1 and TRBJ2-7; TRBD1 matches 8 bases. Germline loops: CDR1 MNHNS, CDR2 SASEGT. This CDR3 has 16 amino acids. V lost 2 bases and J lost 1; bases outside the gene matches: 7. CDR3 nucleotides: TGTGCCAGCAGTGAATCGGCAGGGGGCTTATCCTACGAGCAGTACTTC. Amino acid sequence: CASSESAGGLSYEQYF.

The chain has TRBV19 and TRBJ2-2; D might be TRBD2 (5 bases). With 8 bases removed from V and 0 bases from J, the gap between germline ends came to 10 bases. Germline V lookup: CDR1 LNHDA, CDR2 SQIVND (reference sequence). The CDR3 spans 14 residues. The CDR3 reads CASGLDANTGELFF. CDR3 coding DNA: TGTGCCAGTGGACTCGACGCGAACACCGGGGAGCTGTTTTTT.

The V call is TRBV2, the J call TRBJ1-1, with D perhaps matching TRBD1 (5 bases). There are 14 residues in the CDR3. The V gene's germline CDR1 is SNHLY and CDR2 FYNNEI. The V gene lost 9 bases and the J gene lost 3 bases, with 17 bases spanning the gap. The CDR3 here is CASATGGWDTEAFF. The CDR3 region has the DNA TGTGCCAGTGCCACCGGGGGATGGGACACTGAAGCTTTCTTT.

This chain's CDR3 is CASSPFGAGGYNEQFF. DNA for the CDR3: TGTGCCAGCAGTCCATTCGGAGCGGGAGGCTACAATGAGCAGTTCTTC. This chain joins TRBV27 and TRBJ2-1, with 9 bases lining up with TRBD2. This CDR3 has 16 amino acids. The germline CDR1 and CDR2 sequences are MNHEY and SMNVEV (reference sequence). V was clipped by 5 bases and J by 3 bases; unmatched bases: 8.

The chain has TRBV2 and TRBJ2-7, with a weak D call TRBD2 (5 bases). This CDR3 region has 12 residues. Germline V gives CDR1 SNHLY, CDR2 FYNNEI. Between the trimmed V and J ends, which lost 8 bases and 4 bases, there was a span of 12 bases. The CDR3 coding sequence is TGTGCCAGCGCCTTCGACTATTACGAGCAGTACTTC. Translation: CASAFDYYEQYF.

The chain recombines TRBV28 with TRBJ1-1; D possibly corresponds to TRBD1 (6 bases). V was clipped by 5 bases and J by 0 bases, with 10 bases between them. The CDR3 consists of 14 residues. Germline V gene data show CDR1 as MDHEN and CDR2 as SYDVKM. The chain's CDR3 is CASSAGAMNTEAFF. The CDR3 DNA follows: TGTGCCAGCAGTGCAGGGGCTATGAACACTGAAGCTTTCTTT.